Shown below are 7 T cell receptor beta chains from a single sample sequenced in a study of cytomegalovirus exposure and HLA in healthy donors. A multiplex PCR was run with 60 Vbeta primers and 13 Jbeta primers. The repertoire was sequenced with immunoSEQ multiplex PCR; TCRdb's copy has only in-frame clones and lacks some. The table lists roughly 170,000 clones, less than 85% of them singletons. The specimen sequenced was PBMCs. These receptor sequences come from a boy younger than 18 in good health and CMV-seronegative.

The V and J genes are TRBV5-1 and TRBJ1-3; TRBD1 agrees at 8 bases. CDR1 SGHRS and CDR2 YFSETQ come from the germline V gene. CDR3 size: 16 residues. V dropped 0 bases and J dropped 3; count of bases not matched to a gene: 5. The chain's CDR3 is CASSLEGQGNGNTIYF. CDR3 bases: TGCGCCAGCAGCTTGGAAGGACAGGGTAATGGAAACACCATATATTTT.

The chain combines TRBV7-4 with TRBJ1-1, with 10 bases fitting TRBD1. Germline V CDR1 and CDR2: SGHVT, SQSDAQ. Germline trimming cut 2 bases from V and 4 bases from J; bases unmatched to any gene: 7. The CDR3 extends over 16 amino acids. CDR3 DNA sequence: TGTGCCAGCAGCTTAATGGGACAGGGGTCGGGCACTGAAGCTTTCTTT. Its protein is CASSLMGQGSGTEAFF.

The chain employs TRBV18 and TRBJ2-1; the match to TRBD1 covers 7 bases. The CDR3 extends over 14 amino acids. Germline CDR1 is KGHSH and CDR2 is LQKENI. V shed 2 bases and J 10 bases; nucleotides not matched to a gene: 8. The CDR3 nucleotides read TGTGCCAGCTCACCAACGACAGGGCCTATGGAGCAGTTCTTC. Translating gives CASSPTTGPMEQFF. Complete variable domain (other parts from reference TRBV18 and TRBJ2-1): NAGVMQNPRHLVRRRGQEARLRCSPMKGHSHVYWYRQLPEEGLKFMVYLQKENIIDESGMPKERFSAEFPKEGPSILRIQQVVRGDSAAYFCASSPTTGPMEQFFGPGTRLTVL.

This clone has only a few counts. The V call is TRBV5-1, the J call TRBJ1-1; no clear D. The germline V and J ends were trimmed by 0 bases and 0 bases, with 12 bases remaining between them. Germline CDR1 reads SGHRS; CDR2 reads YFSETQ. The CDR3 contains 16 residues. The DNA of the CDR3 is TGCGCCAGCAGCTTGGGCGTGGGCAGGATGAACACTGAAGCTTTCTTT. It encodes CASSLGVGRMNTEAFF.

This chain connects TRBV27 to TRBJ1-2; possible D gene TRBD1, 5 bases. Germline CDR1 is MNHEY and CDR2 is SMNVEV (reference sequence). This CDR3 comprises 16 residues. The V end was cut by 0 bases, the J end by 2 bases, with 13 bases between. The DNA of the CDR3 is TGTGCCAGCAGTTTATCAGGCGGGGCTCCAAACTATGGCTACACCTTC. As protein: CASSLSGGAPNYGYTF.

The chain joins TRBV6-1 to TRBJ2-7; D remains unclear. Trimming took 5 bases from V and 1 from J, leaving 6 bases between them. The CDR3 sequence is 12 residues long. Germline-derived CDR1 and CDR2 are MNHNS and SASEGT. The CDR3 DNA is TGTGCCAGCAGTCACCAGTCCTACGAGCAGTACTTC. Protein: CASSHQSYEQYF.

The chain is built from TRBV7-2 and TRBJ2-2; D possibly corresponds to TRBD2 (6 bases). The CDR3 contains 16 residues. The V gene's germline CDR1 is SGHTA and CDR2 FQGNSA. With 5 bases removed from V and 6 bases from J, the gap between germline ends came to 19 bases. In DNA form, the CDR3 reads TGTGCCAGCAGCGTGGGGGACGGGGGAGCGTCCGGGGAGCTGTTTTTT. Its translation is CASSVGDGGASGELFF.